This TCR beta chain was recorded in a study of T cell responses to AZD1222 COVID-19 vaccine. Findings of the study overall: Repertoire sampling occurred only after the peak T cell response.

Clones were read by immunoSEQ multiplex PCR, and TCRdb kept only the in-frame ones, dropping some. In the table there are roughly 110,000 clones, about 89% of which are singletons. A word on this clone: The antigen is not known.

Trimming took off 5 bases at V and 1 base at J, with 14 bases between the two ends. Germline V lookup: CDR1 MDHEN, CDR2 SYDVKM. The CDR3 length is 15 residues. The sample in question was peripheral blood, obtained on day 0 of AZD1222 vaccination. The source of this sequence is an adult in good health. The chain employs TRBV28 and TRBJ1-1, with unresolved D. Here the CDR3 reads CASSPRERTNTEAFF. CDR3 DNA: TGTGCCAGCAGTCCCCGGGAGAGGACGAACACTGAAGCTTTCTTT.